This T cell receptor (beta chain) was sequenced for a study of CD8 T cells in ankylosing spondylitis. Study findings and constraints: Disease-associated clones were reportedly significantly overrepresented in matched ankylosing spondylitis synovial fluid. Disease-associated clones were CD8+ and fairly uncommon in peripheral blood. What seemed typical of ankylosing spondylitis blood was a TCR beta motif built from eight highly homologous variants.

The CDR3 has 12 residues. CDR1 and CDR2 (germline): DFQATT, SNEGSKA (reference sequence). V lost 8 bases and J 2 bases, leaving 12 bases between the germline ends. By quantitative 5'-RACE with molecular barcodes, the TCR beta libraries were made. MiXCR was run by TCRdb on the 5' RACE reads, yielding one entry per CDR3 protein. Here the sample spans 750,000 to 850,000 distinct CDR3 sequences, around 11% being singletons. This clonotype showed up just a few times. What it binds is not known. The sequencing sample was made of blood, either unsorted or a sorted T cell fraction (not recorded which). The sequence was collected from a male donor with ankylosing spondylitis. The chain uses TRBV20-1 and TRBJ2-5; D possibly corresponds to TRBD1 (6 bases). CDR3 DNA sequence: TGCAGTCCGTGGACAGTACAAGAGACCCAGTACTTC. Its protein product is CSPWTVQETQYF.